The rows below give T cell receptor beta chains drawn from one sample of a study of blood T cell repertoires in COVID-19. Profiling relied on immunoSEQ multiplex PCR, and the TCRdb table lists in-frame clones only, not all of them. The table shows about 330,000 clones, with 89% occurring only once. Sequencing used peripheral blood. These receptor sequences come from a man aged 18 to 30 who had recovered from COVID-19. The conserved cysteine and the conserved F or W are not part of the CDR3 here. D genes are given only for firm matches. Clone size is shown for a subset of rows, as once, few, many or a class of expanded clone.

>TRBV25-1|TRBJ2-2|TRBD2|-
ASSDHGGEGRTGELF
>TRBV6-5|TRBJ2-5|-|-
ATRTSGETQY
>TRBV5-1|TRBJ2-7|-|-
ASSPPDSLYEQY
>TRBV2|TRBJ2-7|-|-
ASSLSYEQY
>TRBV5-5|TRBJ2-7|TRBD1|once
ASSPRDRGAYEQY
>TRBV7-9|TRBJ2-5|TRBD2|-
ASSSWERGQETQY
>TRBV6-5|TRBJ2-3|TRBD2|-
ASTMWTSLTDTQY
>TRBV5-4|TRBJ2-5|-|once
ASSLAGPTETQY
>TRBV7-6|TRBJ2-2|TRBD1|-
ASSSQTGDTGELF
>TRBV7-3|TRBJ2-1|TRBD2|-
ASSRTGGTSGRDEQF
>TRBV6-5|TRBJ1-2|TRBD1|-
ASSPQGAKSGYT
>TRBV11-2|TRBJ2-7|TRBD1|-
ASSRDRDEQY
>TRBV29-1|TRBJ2-3|-|-
SVTRDTNEADTQY
>TRBV7-2|TRBJ2-5|TRBD1|-
ASSRQGQETQY
>TRBV19|TRBJ2-4|-|once
ASSSVPVAKNIQY
>TRBV4-1|TRBJ1-2|-|few
ASSHGQTFYGYT
>TRBV4-2|TRBJ1-2|-|-
ASSQETGSNYGYT
>TRBV5-5|TRBJ1-2|-|-
ASSLYTGYGYT
>TRBV5-1|TRBJ1-1|-|few
ASSYLSQGEAF
>TRBV29-1|TRBJ2-1|TRBD1|-
SVVGQYNEQF
>TRBV10-2|TRBJ1-1|-|once
ASSFRDTNTEAF
>TRBV9|TRBJ2-3|-|-
ASSVGQGADTQY
>TRBV12-3/TRBV12-4|TRBJ2-2|TRBD2|-
ASSATSGGELF
>TRBV18|TRBJ2-2|TRBD2|-
ASAGSGRASTGELF
>TRBV19|TRBJ2-7|-|many
ASSIGAGRGSPSSYEQY
>TRBV19|TRBJ2-3|TRBD1|-
ASGTGSTDTQY